What follows is one T cell receptor beta chain and its context. Its matching antigen is unknown. Germline loops: CDR1 SGDLS, CDR2 YYNGEE. The CDR3 contains 15 residues. Trimming removed 0 bases from V and 3 bases from J, with 9 bases in between. Healthy donors had no documented immune events, such as infections, while sampled. This sample was included in a study of identifying expanded T cells in peripheral blood. Study results and caveats: Technical replicates showed around 1.3 changed clones; two weeks approximately 15; four weeks 19.

Here immunoSEQ multiplex PCR was the method, and the copy in TCRdb shows in-frame clones only, minus some. The sample includes 90,000 to 100,000 clones, approximately 91% of them seen just once. V usage is TRBV9 and J usage is TRBJ2-2; D perhaps matches TRBD1 (6 bases). This TCR was recovered from a person between 18 and 75 years old in good health. The sequencing input was blood. The CDR3 is CASSVGQGYTGELFF. CDR3 DNA sequence: TGTGCCAGCAGCGTAGGGCAGGGGTACACCGGGGAGCTGTTTTTT.